This T cell receptor beta chain was retrieved from a study of shared clonotypes between healthy human individuals. The CDR3 sequence is 15 residues long. The germline V and J ends were trimmed by 0 bases and 2 bases, with 10 bases remaining between them. Germline CDR1 is SGHNT and CDR2 is YYREEE (reference sequence). CD4+ cells were split into CD45RA+ naive and CD45RA-negative memory subsets. Libraries were prepared by immunoSEQ multiplex PCR; TCRdb keeps only in-frame clonotypes and omits some of them. Seen here are millions of clones, 85% to 95% observed once, and the top ten hold 0.35% to 0.5%. The sample taken for sequencing was naive CD4+ T cells from PBMCs. As for subset: CD45RA+ positively selected. The J gene is TRBJ2-3, the V gene TRBV5-4; tentative D call: TRBD2 (6 bases). The clonotype was recovered from a man between 18 and 35 years old in good health. Some clones in this sample may be carry-over from other donors' samples. The CDR3 nucleotides read TGTGCCAGCAGCTTGGGCGGGGCATCCACAGATACGCAGTATTTT. It codes for CASSLGGASTDTQYF.